A single T cell receptor beta chain is shown here with its context. Antigen: not known. This specimen comes from a study of cytomegalovirus exposure and HLA in healthy donors. It was with 60 Vbeta and 13 Jbeta primers that the PCR ran. Clones were read by immunoSEQ multiplex PCR, and TCRdb kept only the in-frame ones, dropping some. The sample lists some 180,000 clones; about nine tenths were seen once. Broader study findings: A cluster of highly shared sequence variants was likely a sequencing artifact. Later, an analysis showed that TCR beta chains associated with HLA were more clonally expanded than others that were equally common.

This TCR derives from a boy between 2 and 10 years old in good health and CMV-seronegative. The sequenced sample was PBMCs.

This CDR3 reads CSARVVTEAFF. Written as DNA, the CDR3 is TGCAGTGCTAGAGTAGTCACTGAAGCTTTCTTT. J is TRBJ1-1 and V is TRBV20-1; D remains unclear. V lost 1 base to trimming and J lost 4 bases, with 4 bases between them. The CDR3 contains 11 residues. Germline V CDR1 and CDR2: DFQATT, SNEGSKA (reference sequence).